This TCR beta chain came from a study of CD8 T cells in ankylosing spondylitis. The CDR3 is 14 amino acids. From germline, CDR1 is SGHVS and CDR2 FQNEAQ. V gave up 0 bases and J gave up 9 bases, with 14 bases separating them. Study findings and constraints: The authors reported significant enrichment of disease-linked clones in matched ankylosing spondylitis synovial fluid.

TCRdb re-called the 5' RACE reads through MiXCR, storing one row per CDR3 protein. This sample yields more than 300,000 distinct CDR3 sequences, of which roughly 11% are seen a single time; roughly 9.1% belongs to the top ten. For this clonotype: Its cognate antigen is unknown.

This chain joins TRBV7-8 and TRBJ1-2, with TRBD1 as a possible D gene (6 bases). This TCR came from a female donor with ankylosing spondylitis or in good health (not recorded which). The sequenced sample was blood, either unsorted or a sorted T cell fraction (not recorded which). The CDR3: CASSLAFDRTSYTF. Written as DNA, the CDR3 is TGTGCCAGCAGCTTAGCGTTCGACAGGACGAGCTACACCTTC.